This TCR beta chain came from a study of T cell responses to AZD1222 COVID-19 vaccine. Across the study: Second doses that came at about 4 or about 12 weeks were put together. Study-wide results and limits: Reports say nearly half of spike-specific TCRs go after unmutated variant regions. The donor group comprised mostly white British people and more females; the analysis possibly underestimated clonal diversity. It was only after the peak T cell response that any repertoires were sampled.

The data were produced by immunoSEQ multiplex PCR, yet TCRdb's version contains in-frame clones alone and is incomplete. The data hold fewer than 180,000 clones, with roughly 94% observed a single time. Remarks on this clone: Its target is not known.

The germline V gene has CDR1 SGHTA and CDR2 FQGNSA. The CDR3 loop spans 13 amino acids. Trimming removed 3 bases from V and 1 base from J, with 6 bases in between. The source is an adult in good health. Sequencing used peripheral blood, obtained on day 0 of AZD1222 vaccination. The V call is TRBV7-2, the J call TRBJ1-2, with D unresolved. CDR3 in DNA: TGTGCCAGCAGCTTGGAAGTTAACTATGGCTACACCTTC. Encoded protein: CASSLEVNYGYTF.